Listed below are T cell receptor beta chains from one sample, sequenced in a study of shared T cell receptors in the human thymus. The table came from immunoSEQ multiplex PCR; TCRdb's copy has only in-frame clones and leaves some out. The repertoire holds about 660,000 clones, more than 75% seen once, with roughly 0.0086% in the top ten. The same data also contributed to another study, on human thymus T cells.

The source material was thymocytes. These receptors were collected from a boy under three years old with a congenital heart defect. Each CDR3 is given without its conserved first and last residue.

V gene,J gene,CDR3 protein
TRBV5-1,TRBJ2-3,ASSWGTGGGDTQY
TRBV7-2,TRBJ2-5,ASSLTSGGLKTQY
TRBV4-1,TRBJ2-1,ASSDPGDNEQF
TRBV5-6,TRBJ2-7,ASSSQGTRHEQY
TRBV14,TRBJ1-2,ASSQDHPDRGYGYT
TRBV27,NA,ASSLPGQGAGEQY
TRBV28,TRBJ2-7,ATRDRGQLYEQY
TRBV4-3,TRBJ2-1,ASSQEVFGGIYNEQF
TRBV2,TRBJ2-2,ASSERGPGGTGELF
TRBV7-6,TRBJ1-1,ASSPRTTLATEAF
TRBV25-1,TRBJ1-4,ASSPVGTVGEKLF
TRBV6-5,TRBJ1-1,ASSYTRQGRDTEAF
TRBV11-2,TRBJ2-7,ASSLDGDRSLGYEQY
TRBV6-1,TRBJ2-5,ASSAPGGLKTQY
TRBV7-9,TRBJ2-5,ASSLTGGEGQY
TRBV6-1,TRBJ1-2,ASSEPRTLYRIPNYGYT
TRBV15,TRBJ2-7,ATSRGWELAGGPSKNEQY
TRBV5-1,TRBJ2-5,ASSLIGVTDLVEETQY
TRBV30,TRBJ2-6,AWSVQWGQGAGGANVLT
TRBV4-3,TRBJ2-1,ASSQREMDNEQF
TRBV5-1,TRBJ2-3,ASSLDGGSSTDTQY
TRBV15,TRBJ2-3,ATSRDLGQGAGDTQY
TRBV10-1,TRBJ1-2,ASSGTIDRSNYGYT
TRBV28,TRBJ2-2,ASSLLAPSGIWGELF
TRBV10-3,TRBJ1-3,AIRERGQGNTIY
TRBV19,TRBJ1-2,ASSPILTGVFNPNYGYT
TRBV20-1,TRBJ1-1,SGLRRTEAF
TRBV28,TRBJ1-3,ASTPPRIWSGNTIY
TRBV29-1,TRBJ1-1,SARATANTEAF
TRBV6-1,TRBJ2-3,ASSEPPHWGTSTDTQY
TRBV7-2,TRBJ1-2,ASSLFIGERDGYT
TRBV9,TRBJ2-7,ASSSQQDEQY
TRBV18,TRBJ1-2,ASSPGLDSSNYGYT
TRBV12-5,TRBJ2-1,ASGPSLGTKQF
TRBV27,TRBJ1-6,ASRLTDRGPNSPLH
TRBV7-8,TRBJ2-1,ASSTRRGQYNEQF
TRBV13,TRBJ1-3,ASSLGLLGQGEEGSGNTIY
TRBV7-2,TRBJ2-6,ASSLNLGVQPSGANVLT
TRBV10-3,TRBJ1-5,AISAQVGNQPQH
TRBV29-1,TRBJ2-5,SDHQRTSGAETQY
TRBV27,TRBJ2-7,ASSSARTGSSYEQY
TRBV29-1,TRBJ1-4,SAALGVRSGKLF
TRBV28,TRBJ1-5,ASSLNARNQPQH
TRBV2,TRBJ2-7,ASRESRGLDFYEQY
TRBV6-6,TRBJ2-7,ASSTDRGSSYEQY
TRBV28,TRBJ1-2,ATGEDNYGYT
TRBV18,TRBJ1-4,ASSRTTRDRATTNEKLF
TRBV6-1,TRBJ2-7,ASRLGTGEGYEQY
TRBV27,TRBJ1-6,ASSLSTGSYNSPLH
TRBV15,TRBJ1-2,ATSRLTVQDTTTNYGYT
TRBV2,TRBJ2-3,ASSERDRGADTQY
TRBV2,TRBJ2-5,ASSEVPGLAGETQY
TRBV25-1,TRBJ2-1,ASSARTSGGPYNEQF
TRBV6-5,TRBJ2-3,ASSFSLSTDTQY